This is a list of T cell receptor beta chains from one sample in a study of early T cells in non-severe SARS-CoV-2 infection. Using its own MiXCR run on the 5' RACE reads, TCRdb lists one record per CDR3 protein. Of 75,000 to 95,000 distinct CDR3 sequences listed, roughly 17% were seen once; the top ten hold about 5%. This specimen consisted of whole blood, obtained at baseline. The receptors originated from an adult who was a healthcare worker with PCR-confirmed SARS-CoV-2 infection or an uninfected control (not recorded which). Both conserved end residues are part of each CDR3. D genes are given only for firm matches. Some rows mark clone size as missing; the rest say once, few, many or name a class of expanded clone.

d_gene: .
abundance: few
v_gene: TRBV7-2
j_gene: TRBJ1-4
CDR3nt: TGTGCCAGCAGTCCAGGGGAAAAACTGTTTTTT
CDR3aa: CASSPGEKLFF

d_gene: .
abundance: many
v_gene: TRBV11-3
j_gene: TRBJ2-5
CDR3nt: TGTGCCAGCAGCCCAGGGGCGGGACAAGAGACCCAGTACTTC
CDR3aa: CASSPGAGQETQYF

d_gene: .
abundance: .
v_gene: TRBV27
j_gene: TRBJ2-6
CDR3nt: TGTGCCAGCAAGAAGGCAGCACCCTCTGGGGCCAACGTCCTGACTTTC
CDR3aa: CASKKAAPSGANVLTF

d_gene: .
abundance: .
v_gene: TRBV12-3/TRBV12-4
j_gene: TRBJ2-7
CDR3nt: TGTGCCAGCAGCGAAGGGTCTCCCTACGAGCAGTACTTC
CDR3aa: CASSEGSPYEQYF

d_gene: .
abundance: .
v_gene: TRBV25-1
j_gene: TRBJ1-1
CDR3nt: TGTGCCAGCAGTGAAAATAAGGGGCCGGCTTTCTTT
CDR3aa: CASSENKGPAFF

d_gene: .
abundance: many
v_gene: TRBV11-2
j_gene: TRBJ2-3
CDR3nt: TGTGCCAGCAGCTTAATCCCGGGAGCCACAGATACGCAGTATTTT
CDR3aa: CASSLIPGATDTQYF

d_gene: TRBD1
abundance: .
v_gene: TRBV20-1
j_gene: TRBJ2-7
CDR3nt: TGCAGTGCTAGACCCTATGCTGACAGGGGGCTTACCCTTTACGAGCAGTACTTC
CDR3aa: CSARPYADRGLTLYEQYF

d_gene: TRBD1
abundance: few
v_gene: TRBV4-1
j_gene: TRBJ2-7
CDR3nt: TGCGCCAGCAGCCAAGGGGGGACAGGGAGGTACGAGCAGTACTTC
CDR3aa: CASSQGGTGRYEQYF

d_gene: .
abundance: .
v_gene: TRBV10-3
j_gene: TRBJ2-1
CDR3nt: TGTGCCATCGGGGACTTTGAGCAGTTCTTC
CDR3aa: CAIGDFEQFF

d_gene: TRBD2
abundance: few
v_gene: TRBV7-9
j_gene: TRBJ2-1
CDR3nt: TGTGCCAGCAGCTCCTACCTCGATAGCGGGAATGAGCAGTTCTTC
CDR3aa: CASSSYLDSGNEQFF